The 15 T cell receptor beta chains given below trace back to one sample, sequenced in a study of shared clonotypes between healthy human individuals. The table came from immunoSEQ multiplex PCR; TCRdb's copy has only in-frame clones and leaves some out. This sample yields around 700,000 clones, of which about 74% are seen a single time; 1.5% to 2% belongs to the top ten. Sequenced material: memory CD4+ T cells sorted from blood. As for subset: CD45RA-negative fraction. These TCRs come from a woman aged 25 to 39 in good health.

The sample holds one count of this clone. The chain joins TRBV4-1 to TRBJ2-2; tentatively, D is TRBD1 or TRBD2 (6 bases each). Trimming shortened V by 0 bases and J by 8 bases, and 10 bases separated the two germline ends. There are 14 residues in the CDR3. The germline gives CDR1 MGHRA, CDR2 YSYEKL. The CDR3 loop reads CASSQDWGAGELFF. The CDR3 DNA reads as TGCGCCAGCAGCCAAGACTGGGGGGCGGGGGAGCTGTTTTTT.

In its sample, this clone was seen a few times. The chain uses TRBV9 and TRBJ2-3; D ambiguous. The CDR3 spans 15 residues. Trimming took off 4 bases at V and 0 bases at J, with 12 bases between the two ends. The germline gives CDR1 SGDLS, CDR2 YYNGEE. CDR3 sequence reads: CASSPTLGSTDTQYF. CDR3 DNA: TGTGCCAGCAGCCCCACCCTGGGGAGCACAGATACGCAGTATTTT. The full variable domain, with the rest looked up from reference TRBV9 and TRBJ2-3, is DSGVTQTPKHLITATGQRVTLRCSPRSGDLSVYWYQQSLDQGLQFLIQYYNGEERAKGNILERFSAQQFPDLHSELNLSSLELGDSALYFCASSPTLGSTDTQYFGPGTRLTVL.

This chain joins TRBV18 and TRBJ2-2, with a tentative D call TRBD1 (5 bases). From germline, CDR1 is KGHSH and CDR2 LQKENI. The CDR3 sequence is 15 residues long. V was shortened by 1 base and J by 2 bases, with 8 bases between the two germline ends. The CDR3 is CASSPQGFNTGELFF. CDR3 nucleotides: TGTGCCAGCTCACCACAGGGGTTCAACACCGGGGAGCTGTTTTTT. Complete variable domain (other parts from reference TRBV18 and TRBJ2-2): NAGVMQNPRHLVRRRGQEARLRCSPMKGHSHVYWYRQLPEEGLKFMVYLQKENIIDESGMPKERFSAEFPKEGPSILRIQQVVRGDSAAYFCASSPQGFNTGELFFGEGSRLTVL.

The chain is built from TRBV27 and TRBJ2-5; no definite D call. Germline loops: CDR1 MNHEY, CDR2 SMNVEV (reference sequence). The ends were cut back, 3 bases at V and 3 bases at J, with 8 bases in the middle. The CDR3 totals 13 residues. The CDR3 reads CASSLGNKETQYF. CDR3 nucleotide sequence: TGTGCCAGCAGTTTGGGAAATAAAGAGACCCAGTACTTC.

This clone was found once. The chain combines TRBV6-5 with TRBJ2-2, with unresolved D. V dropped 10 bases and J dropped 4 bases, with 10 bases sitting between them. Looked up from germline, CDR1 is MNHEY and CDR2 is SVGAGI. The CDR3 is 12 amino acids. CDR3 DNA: TGTGCCACCGGTCGGAGCACCGGGGAGCTGTTTTTT. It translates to CATGRSTGELFF.

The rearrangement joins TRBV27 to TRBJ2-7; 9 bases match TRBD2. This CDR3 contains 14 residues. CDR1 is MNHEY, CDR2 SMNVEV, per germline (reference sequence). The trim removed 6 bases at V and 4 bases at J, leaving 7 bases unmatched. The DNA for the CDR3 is TGTGCCAGCAGGACGCCGGGACTAGCTTACGAGCAGTACTTC. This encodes CASRTPGLAYEQYF.

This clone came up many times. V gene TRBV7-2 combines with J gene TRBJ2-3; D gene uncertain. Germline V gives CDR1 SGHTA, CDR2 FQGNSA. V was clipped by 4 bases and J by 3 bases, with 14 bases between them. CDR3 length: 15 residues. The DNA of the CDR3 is TGTGCCAGCAGCTCTAACGCCCTCGTGACAGATACGCAGTATTTT. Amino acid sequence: CASSSNALVTDTQYF. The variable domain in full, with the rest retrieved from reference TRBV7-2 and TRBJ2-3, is GAGVSQSPSNKVTEKGKDVELRCDPISGHTALYWYRQSLGQGLEFLIYFQGNSAPDKSGLPSDRFSAERTGGSVSTLTIQRTQQEDSAVYLCASSSNALVTDTQYFGPGTRLTVL.

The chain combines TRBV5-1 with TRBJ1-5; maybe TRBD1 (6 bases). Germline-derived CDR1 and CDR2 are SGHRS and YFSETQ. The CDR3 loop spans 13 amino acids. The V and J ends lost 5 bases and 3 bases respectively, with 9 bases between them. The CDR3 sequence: CASSRGPNQPQHF. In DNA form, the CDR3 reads TGCGCCAGCAGTCGGGGGCCCAATCAGCCCCAGCATTTT. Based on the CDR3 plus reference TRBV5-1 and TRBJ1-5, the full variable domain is KAGVTQTPRYLIKTRGQQVTLSCSPISGHRSVSWYQQTPGQGLQFLFEYFSETQRNKGNFPGRFSGRQFSNSRSEMNVSTLELGDSALYLCASSRGPNQPQHFGDGTRLSIL.

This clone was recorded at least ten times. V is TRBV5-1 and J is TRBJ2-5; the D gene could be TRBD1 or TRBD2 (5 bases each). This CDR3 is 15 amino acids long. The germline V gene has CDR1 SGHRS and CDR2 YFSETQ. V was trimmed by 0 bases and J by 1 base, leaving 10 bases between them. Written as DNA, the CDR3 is TGCGCCAGCAGCTTGGAAGGGGAGCTCCAAGAGACCCAGTACTTC. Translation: CASSLEGELQETQYF. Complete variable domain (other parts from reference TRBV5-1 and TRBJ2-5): KAGVTQTPRYLIKTRGQQVTLSCSPISGHRSVSWYQQTPGQGLQFLFEYFSETQRNKGNFPGRFSGRQFSNSRSEMNVSTLELGDSALYLCASSLEGELQETQYFGPGTRLLVL.

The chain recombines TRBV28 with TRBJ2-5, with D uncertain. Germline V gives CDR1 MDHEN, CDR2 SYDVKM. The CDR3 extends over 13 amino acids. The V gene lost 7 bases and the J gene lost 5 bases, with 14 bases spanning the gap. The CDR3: CASTPGVWETQYF. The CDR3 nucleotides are TGTGCCAGCACCCCGGGCGTGTGGGAGACCCAGTACTTC.

CDR3 region: CASNLHTAVVGEQYF. The CDR3 DNA is TGTGCCAGCAACTTGCACACGGCTGTGGTGGGCGAGCAGTACTTC. V usage is TRBV11-2 and J usage is TRBJ2-7; D remains unclear. CDR3 size: 15 residues. Germline values: CDR1 SGHAT, CDR2 FQNNGV. V lost 7 bases to trimming and J lost 6 bases, with 22 bases between them. Complete variable domain (other parts from reference TRBV11-2 and TRBJ2-7): EAGVAQSPRYKIIEKRQSVAFWCNPISGHATLYWYQQILGQGPKLLIQFQNNGVVDDSQLPKDRFSAERLKGVDSTLKIQPAKLEDSAVYLCASNLHTAVVGEQYFGPGTRLTVT.

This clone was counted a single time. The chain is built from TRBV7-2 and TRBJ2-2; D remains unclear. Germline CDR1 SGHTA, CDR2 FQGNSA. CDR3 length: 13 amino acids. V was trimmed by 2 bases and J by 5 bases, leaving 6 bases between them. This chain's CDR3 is CASSLTGTGELFF. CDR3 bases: TGTGCCAGCAGCTTAACCGGGACCGGGGAGCTGTTTTTT.

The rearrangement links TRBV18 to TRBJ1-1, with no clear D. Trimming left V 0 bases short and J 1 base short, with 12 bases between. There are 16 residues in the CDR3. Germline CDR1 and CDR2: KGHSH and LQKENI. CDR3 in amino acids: CASSPPVGITNTEAFF. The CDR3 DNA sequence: TGTGCCAGCTCACCACCCGTCGGGATCACGAACACTGAAGCTTTCTTT.

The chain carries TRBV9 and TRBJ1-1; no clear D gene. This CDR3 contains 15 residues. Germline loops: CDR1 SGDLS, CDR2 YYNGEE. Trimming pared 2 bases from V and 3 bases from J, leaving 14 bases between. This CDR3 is CASSVEASPYTEAFF. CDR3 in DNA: TGTGCCAGCAGCGTGGAGGCGTCGCCATACACTGAAGCTTTCTTT.

In nucleotides, the CDR3 is TGTGCCAGTAGGGCTCCGGGGAAGAACACTGAAGCTTTCTTT. Translation: CASRAPGKNTEAFF. The chain recombines TRBV19 with TRBJ1-1; D gene uncertain. The CDR3 runs 14 residues. V dropped 6 bases and J dropped 1 base, with 12 bases sitting between them. Germline-derived CDR1 and CDR2 are LNHDA and SQIVND (reference sequence).